The rows below give T cell receptor beta chains drawn from one sample of a study of CD8+CD57+ T cells in acquired aplastic anemia. TCRdb re-derived calls from the reads in MiXCR, one entry per CDR3 protein. The sample consists of some 150,000 distinct CDR3 sequences, about 50% of them appearing once. Sequencing was done on a sample of sorted CD4+, CD8+, or CD8+CD57+ T cells (not recorded which) from PBMCs. These receptors all stem from a human donor with aplastic anemia. The CDR3 runs from the conserved cysteine through the conserved F or W.

V,J,CDR3
TRBV20-1,TRBJ2-7,CSVRDGPRGEQYF
TRBV12-3/TRBV12-4,TRBJ2-2,CASSLGTSGGSNTGELFF
TRBV19,TRBJ2-1,CASSIGQGDEQFF
TRBV10-3,TRBJ1-1,CATRQEINTEAFF
TRBV2,TRBJ2-1,CASSDTSSYNEQFF
TRBV7-9,TRBJ2-5,CASSLGSGQYF
TRBV4-1,TRBJ1-1,CASSQKAAGDTEAFF
TRBV7-6,TRBJ2-1,CASSLDFSPGNEQFF
TRBV10-2,TRBJ2-7,CASSVETGSYEQYF
TRBV7-6,TRBJ2-1,CASSSRGSLSNEQFF
TRBV11-2,TRBJ2-3,CASSLEGASTDTQYF
TRBV25-1,TRBJ1-2,CASSEGNYGYTF
TRBV27,TRBJ2-5,CASSTSLSGGETQYF
TRBV27,TRBJ2-7,CASSLRGTYEQYF
TRBV5-6,TRBJ2-7,CASSSAGQTYEQYF
TRBV25-1,TRBJ2-3,CASSPTGLATDTQYF
TRBV27,TRBJ2-2,CASSPSPEGAATGELFF
TRBV6-1,TRBJ1-2,CASSVTGGGYTF
TRBV7-6,TRBJ2-6,CASSLISGANVLTF
TRBV2,TRBJ2-7,CASSAGRVSYEQYF
TRBV12-3/TRBV12-4,TRBJ2-7,CASSFGDTYEQYF
TRBV29-1,TRBJ1-1,CSVSTGANTEAFF
TRBV6-1,TRBJ1-2,CASRQGRGYTF
TRBV2,TRBJ1-3,CASSADRAGNTIYF
TRBV7-6,TRBJ2-7,CASSLDGAEQYF
TRBV29-1,TRBJ2-7,CSVEVAGEGAYEQYF
TRBV10-1,TRBJ2-7,CASSGNGRNEQYF
TRBV7-9,TRBJ1-5,CASSSTGGAGQPQHF
TRBV24-1,TRBJ2-2,CAARGGAGTRELFF
TRBV9,TRBJ1-1,CASSVMQGGGNTEAFF
TRBV4-1,TRBJ1-2,CASSQDTGVNYGYTF
TRBV7-3,TRBJ2-3,CASSWTSAPIDTQYF
TRBV24-1,TRBJ1-2,CATSDFGQGGGYGYTF
TRBV10-3,TRBJ2-3,CAIRGRTQSTDTQYF